Each of the 20 T cell receptor beta chains below was sequenced from the same sample in a study of molecular identifiers for immune sequencing clone quantification. TCRdb re-analysed the PCR reads in MiXCR, keeping a single row per CDR3 protein. This sample has about 640,000 distinct CDR3 sequences, with 20% found just once. Material: naive CD8+ T cells from blood, with Jurkat cell RNA spiked in. The subset was: FACS-sorted CD8+CD4-CCR7+CD45RA+ naive T cells. The receptors were gathered from a human donor in good health. Some libraries in this study had Jurkat cell RNA spiked in.

The table lists this clonotype with many counts. The chain links TRBV4-3 to TRBJ1-1, with D perhaps TRBD1 (6 bases). V was shortened by 1 base and J by 5 bases, with 14 bases between the two germline ends. Germline V gene data show CDR1 as LGHNA and CDR2 as YSLEER. The CDR3 loop spans 15 amino acids. The CDR3: CASSQVLSGVTEAFF. CDR3 DNA sequence: TGCGCCAGCAGCCAAGTACTATCAGGGGTGACTGAAGCTTTCTTT.

To note about this clonotype: This may arise from a read error, as a much more abundant clone is one base away. The chain combines TRBV6-1 with TRBJ1-4; maybe TRBD1 (5 bases). The V end was cut by 4 bases, the J end by 8 bases, with 23 bases between. CDR1 is MNHNS and CDR2 is SASEGT in the germline V gene. The CDR3 extends over 17 amino acids. CDR3 region: CASSGAHARVVGEKLFF. The CDR3 DNA follows: TGTGCCAGCAGTGGAGCCCACGCCAGGGTGGTGGGGGAAAAACTGTTTTTT.

Many counts were recorded for this clonotype. The chain employs TRBV6-2 or TRBV6-3 and TRBJ1-1; D is ambiguous. Trimming took off 7 bases at V and 7 bases at J, with 19 bases between the two ends. The CDR3 contains 14 residues. Germline lookup yields CDR1 MNHEY and CDR2 SVGEGT. The CDR3: CASKDSLIGSEAFF. CDR3 sequence (DNA): TGTGCCAGCAAGGATTCCCTCATCGGGAGTGAAGCTTTCTTT.

Of note for this clonotype: A much larger clone is a single base away; this may be a read error. V is TRBV27 and J is TRBJ2-1; weak D call: TRBD2 (6 bases). Trimming took off 9 bases at V and 2 bases at J, with 17 bases between the two ends. Germline CDR1 and CDR2: MNHEY and SMNVEV (reference sequence). The CDR3 is made up of 15 amino acids. Here the CDR3 DNA reads TGTGCCAGTTGGGGACTTTCCGGGGCCTACAATGAGCAGTTCTTC. It is translated as CASWGLSGAYNEQFF.

Details on this clonotype: One base away lies a much larger clone, so this may be a sequencing read error. V is TRBV5-1 and J is TRBJ2-7; 10 nucleotides align to TRBD1. CDR3 size: 15 residues. Germline V lookup: CDR1 SGHRS, CDR2 YFSETQ. V lost 4 bases to trimming and J lost 8 bases; unmatched junction nucleotides: 12. The CDR3 spells CASSPGTGVRYKQYF. The CDR3 nucleotides read TGCGCCAGCAGCCCCGGGACAGGGGTCAGATACAAGCAGTACTTC.

Many counts were recorded for this clonotype. This chain joins TRBV9 and TRBJ2-3; 8 bases match TRBD2. The CDR3 totals 15 residues. J lost 2 bases, V lost 3 bases, and 5 bases had no gene match. CDR1 and CDR2 (germline): SGDLS, YYNGEE. The CDR3 sequence is CASSATSGTTDTQYF. The CDR3 DNA is TGTGCCAGCAGCGCCACTAGCGGCACCACAGATACGCAGTATTTT.

This clonotype was seen more than once but under ten times. The chain joins TRBV6-5 to TRBJ2-5; 8 nucleotides align to TRBD2. CDR1 is MNHEY, CDR2 SVGAGI, per germline. Trimming cost V 6 bases and J 4 bases; bases outside gene matches: 10. CDR3 length: 15 amino acids. CDR3 in amino acids: CASSRLAGGPETQYF. The CDR3 DNA follows: TGTGCCAGCAGCCGGCTAGCGGGTGGGCCAGAGACCCAGTACTTC.

Comment on this clonotype: A much larger clone differs by one base, so this may be a read error. This CDR3 fails to terminate in the conserved phenylalanine or tryptophan, so it likely reflects a read error. The J gene is TRBJ1-3, the V gene TRBV12-3 or TRBV12-4, with unresolved D. The V end was cut by 1 base, the J end by 4 bases, with 5 bases between. This CDR3 comprises 13 residues. The CDR3 spells CASSLGGGNTIYS. CDR3 coding DNA: TGTGCCAGCAGTTTAGGTGGGGGAAACACCATATATTCT.

The chain has TRBV20-1 and TRBJ2-7; 7 nucleotides align to TRBD2. V gave up 3 bases and J gave up 2 bases; unmatched junction bases: 7. Germline V CDR1 and CDR2: DFQATT, SNEGSKA (reference sequence). The CDR3 length is 14 residues. The CDR3: CSASSLATTYEQYF. CDR3 in DNA: TGCAGTGCTAGCTCACTAGCGACTACCTACGAGCAGTACTTC.

CDR3: CASSIVPGQGTFSYEQYF. CDR3 sequence (DNA): TGTGCCAGTAGTATAGTCCCGGGACAGGGAACATTTTCCTACGAGCAGTACTTC. The genes are TRBV19 and TRBJ2-7, with 9 bases identical to TRBD1. Per the germline V gene, CDR1 is LNHDA and CDR2 is SQIVND (reference sequence). The ends lost 1 base at V and 1 base at J; junction bases unmatched: 11. This CDR3 contains 18 residues.

The genes are TRBV7-9 and TRBJ2-1; a weak D match, TRBD1 (6 bases). CDR3 size: 13 residues. The germline gives CDR1 SEHNR, CDR2 FQNEAQ (reference sequence). For the CDR3, the DNA is TGTGCACATACCCACAGGGACTACAATGAGCAGTTCTTC. Translating it yields CAHTHRDYNEQFF.

The chain is built from TRBV12-3 or TRBV12-4 and TRBJ2-7; perhaps D is TRBD1 or TRBD2 (5 bases each). The V end was cut by 2 bases, the J end by 3 bases, with 11 bases between. This CDR3 has 14 amino acids. The CDR3 DNA is TGTGCCAGCAGTTTAATGGGGGTTAACTACGAGCAGTACTTC. Its translation: CASSLMGVNYEQYF.

This clonotype was counted many times. The chain employs TRBV30 and TRBJ1-3; D not resolved. This CDR3 has 13 amino acids. The germline V and J ends were trimmed by 0 bases and 3 bases, with 6 bases remaining between them. The germline V gene encodes CDR1 GTSNPN and CDR2 SVGIG (reference sequence). CDR3 coding DNA: TGTGCCTGGAGTGTGACATATGGAAACACCATATATTTT. Translated: CAWSVTYGNTIYF.

A word on this clonotype: This sequence may be a read error, since a much larger clone differs from it by one base. The chain carries TRBV28 and TRBJ2-3, with D perhaps TRBD1 or TRBD2 (5 bases each). The CDR3 is 17 residues long. The V gene lost 3 bases and the J gene lost 4 bases, with 20 bases spanning the gap. Germline CDR1 MDHEN, CDR2 SYDVKM. The CDR3 DNA is TGTGCCAGCAGTTTTCTACCCGGGGCCCTAGGCTCAGATACGCAGTATTTT. This encodes CASSFLPGALGSDTQYF.

Worth noting for this clonotype: This sequence may be a read error, since a much larger clone differs from it by one base. The rearrangement uses TRBV19 and TRBJ1-5, with a tentative D call TRBD1 (5 bases). This CDR3 is built from 14 residues. V shed 8 bases and J shed 3 bases, with 14 bases lying between them. CDR1 and CDR2 (germline): LNHDA, SQIVND (reference sequence). The CDR3 sequence is CASDQDNNNQPQHF. DNA of the CDR3: TGTGCCAGTGACCAGGACAATAACAATCAGCCCCAGCATTTT.

The table lists this clonotype with many counts. The CDR3 coding sequence is TGTGCCAGCAACAGGGACATCTACACCGGGGAGCTGTTTTTT. This gives the protein CASNRDIYTGELFF. The genes are TRBV6-5 and TRBJ2-2; the D gene is possibly TRBD1 (6 bases). The CDR3 is 14 residues long. Germline-derived CDR1 and CDR2 are MNHEY and SVGAGI. Trimming removed 7 bases at V and 3 bases at J, with 12 bases between.

In this sample, this clonotype turned up many times. This chain connects TRBV4-1 to TRBJ2-3, with a tentative D call TRBD1 (5 bases). V was trimmed by 0 bases and J by 3 bases, leaving 13 bases between them. Germline values: CDR1 MGHRA, CDR2 YSYEKL. This CDR3 is 16 amino acids long. DNA for the CDR3: TGCGCCAGCAGCCAAGAATGGGCAGGGTGGACAGATACGCAGTATTTT. It yields the protein CASSQEWAGWTDTQYF.

The table lists this clonotype with many counts. The chain is built from TRBV24-1 and TRBJ2-3; D not certain. The V end lost 3 bases, the J end lost 0 bases, and 3 bases lay between the germline ends. CDR1 and CDR2 from the germline V gene are KGHDR and SFDVKD. This CDR3 comprises 13 residues. The chain's CDR3 is CATSDTSTDTQYF. The CDR3 nucleotides read TGTGCCACCAGTGATACCAGCACAGATACGCAGTATTTT.

This clonotype was seen repeatedly, ten times or more. This chain connects TRBV20-1 to TRBJ2-5; D ambiguous. The CDR3 spans 11 residues. V lost 6 bases, J lost 5 bases, and 10 bases lay in between. Germline assignment: CDR1 DFQATT and CDR2 SNEGSKA (reference sequence). CDR3 sequence (DNA): TGCAGTGCAAGACTCGGGGAGACCCAGTACTTC. It encodes CSARLGETQYF.

This clonotype was observed many times. V gene TRBV7-9 combines with J gene TRBJ1-1; a possible D gene is TRBD1 (6 bases). Germline V gives CDR1 SEHNR, CDR2 FQNEAQ (reference sequence). Deletions cut 1 base from V and 0 bases from J, with 12 bases between. CDR3 length: 16 amino acids. CDR3 protein: CASSLVVGQMNTEAFF. The CDR3 DNA sequence: TGTGCCAGCAGCTTAGTAGTGGGACAAATGAACACTGAAGCTTTCTTT.